Following are 12 T cell receptor beta chains from one sample sequenced in a study of blood T cells in healthy people across ages. Next came a second PCR, run for about 7 to 12 cycles, which used a sample-barcoded 5' primer along with a J-beta primer mix. TCRdb recomputed calls from the 5' RACE reads with MiXCR, one row per CDR3 protein. The table includes about 730,000 distinct CDR3 sequences, roughly 41% detected once. Material: blood. The receptors were gathered from an older woman in good health.

The V and J genes are TRBV5-1 and TRBJ2-1, with D hard to call. V shed 0 bases and J shed 8 bases, with 9 bases lying between them. The germline CDR1 and CDR2 sequences are SGHRS and YFSETQ. The CDR3 spans 13 residues. CDR3 coding DNA: TGCGCCAGCAGCTTGGAATATGGAGATGAGCAGTTCTTC. Translation: CASSLEYGDEQFF. The full variable domain, its missing parts supplied by reference TRBV5-1 and TRBJ2-1, is KAGVTQTPRYLIKTRGQQVTLSCSPISGHRSVSWYQQTPGQGLQFLFEYFSETQRNKGNFPGRFSGRQFSNSRSEMNVSTLELGDSALYLCASSLEYGDEQFFGPGTRLTVL.

Here the CDR3 reads CSARDRQLAGATQYF. The CDR3 coding sequence is TGCAGTGCTAGAGATCGTCAACTAGCGGGAGCGACCCAGTACTTC. The V and J genes are TRBV20-1 and TRBJ2-5, with TRBD2 matching 11 bases. CDR1 and CDR2 (germline): DFQATT, SNEGSKA (reference sequence). CDR3 length: 15 residues. V shed 0 bases and J 7 bases; nucleotides not matched to a gene: 7.

This clonotype was observed at least ten times. The chain uses TRBV20-1 and TRBJ2-5; 7 bases match TRBD2. Germline assignment: CDR1 DFQATT and CDR2 SNEGSKA (reference sequence). This CDR3 contains 12 residues. DNA of the CDR3: TGCAGCGCCCGGTTGGGGGGGGAGACCCAGTACTTC. Its protein product is CSARLGGETQYF.

This clonotype was counted only a few times. This chain uses TRBV6-2 or TRBV6-3 with TRBJ2-2, with D tentatively TRBD1 (5 bases). Per the germline V gene, CDR1 is MNHEY and CDR2 is SVGEGT. The V end was cut by 6 bases, the J end by 4 bases, with 15 bases between. The CDR3 covers 15 residues. The CDR3, as DNA: TGTGCCAGCAGGAGATCAGGGAAGCGCACCGGGGAGCTGTTTTTT. Amino acid sequence: CASRRSGKRTGELFF.

V usage is TRBV2 and J usage is TRBJ2-3; perhaps TRBD1 as D (6 bases). This CDR3 is built from 15 residues. Germline values: CDR1 SNHLY, CDR2 FYNNEI. Trimming stripped 4 bases from V and 1 base from J, with 12 bases between. The CDR3 loop is CASSGRQGRTDTQYF. The CDR3 coding sequence is TGTGCCAGCAGTGGCAGGCAGGGGCGCACAGATACGCAGTATTTT.

The chain links TRBV2 to TRBJ1-1; no clear D. The CDR3 sequence is 14 residues long. Germline V lookup: CDR1 SNHLY, CDR2 FYNNEI. V was pared by 1 base and J by 0 bases, with 6 bases between. The CDR3 region is CASSEGSLNTEAFF. The CDR3 DNA sequence: TGTGCCAGCAGTGAAGGCAGCTTGAACACTGAAGCTTTCTTT.

With respect to this clonotype: Sequence at one end of the junction differs from germline and may be a read error. This chain joins TRBV3-1 and TRBJ1-1; TRBD1 is a possible D gene (6 bases). The germline V gene has CDR1 LGHDT and CDR2 YNNKEL (reference sequence). This CDR3 has 15 residues. The CDR3 DNA is TGTGCCTGCAGCCCCAACAGGGCAGTGAACACTGAAGCTTTCTTT. Translation: CACSPNRAVNTEAFF.

CDR3 loop: CASSFDRTPGANVLTF. CDR3 DNA sequence: TGCGCCAGCAGCTTTGACAGGACCCCTGGGGCCAACGTCCTGACTTTC. The chain recombines TRBV5-1 with TRBJ2-6; possibly TRBD1 for D (6 bases). Deletions cut 2 bases from V and 2 bases from J, with 11 bases between. The CDR3 contains 16 residues. Germline V lookup: CDR1 SGHRS, CDR2 YFSETQ.

The chain employs TRBV12-3 or TRBV12-4 and TRBJ2-7; the D gene is possibly TRBD1 (5 bases). The V gene lost 5 bases and the J gene lost 6 bases, with 11 bases spanning the gap. The CDR3 loop spans 12 amino acids. CDR3 sequence reads: CASSTGRVEQYF. CDR3 DNA: TGTGCCAGCAGTACCGGCAGGGTCGAGCAGTACTTC.

The chain couples TRBV5-1 to TRBJ2-1; the D gene is possibly TRBD2 (5 bases). Germline values: CDR1 SGHRS, CDR2 YFSETQ. Trimming left V 2 bases short and J 0 bases short, with 15 bases between. The CDR3 totals 17 residues. CDR3 amino acids: CASSFSLRESSYNEQFF. The DNA of the CDR3 is TGCGCCAGCAGCTTCTCATTGAGGGAAAGCTCCTACAATGAGCAGTTCTTC.

The V call is TRBV12-3 or TRBV12-4, the J call TRBJ2-1, with 7 bases fitting TRBD1. CDR3 length: 14 amino acids. V gave up 5 bases and J gave up 2 bases; unmatched junction bases: 3. CDR3 residues: CASSLDRAYNEQFF. Written as DNA, the CDR3 is TGTGCCAGCAGTCTCGACAGGGCCTACAATGAGCAGTTCTTC.

This clonotype was picked up many times. The V and J genes are TRBV4-3 and TRBJ2-5; D ambiguous. V lost 0 bases to trimming and J lost 4 bases, with 9 bases between them. The CDR3 consists of 14 residues. Germline V gene lookup returns CDR1 LGHNA and CDR2 YSLEER. The CDR3 nucleotides are TGCGCCAGCAGCCAAGATGGCCCGGGAGAGACCCAGTACTTC. It is translated as CASSQDGPGETQYF.